This TCR beta chain was recovered during a study of Ad26.COV2.S vaccination and SARS-CoV-2 variants. V lost 3 bases to trimming and J lost 3 bases, with 7 bases between them. The germline CDR1 and CDR2 sequences are SQVTM and ANQGSEA. The CDR3 has 12 amino acids. Treatment denoted: about 20 received Ad26.COV2.S at low or high dose, single or two shots; a few received placebo; per-sample allocation not given. Samples were taken on day 63 after the first vaccine or placebo injection. This person who donated was an adult of 18-55 years in Boston. The protocol was immunoSEQ multiplex PCR, while the TCRdb copy is restricted to in-frame clones and leaves out a portion. The table includes 200,000 to 250,000 clones, more than 75% detected once.

This receptor was obtained from a person between 18 and 59 years old who received the Ad26.COV2.S COVID-19 vaccine or a placebo. V and J are TRBV29-1 and TRBJ2-3; D uncertain. The sequencing used peripheral blood, collected in a trial of Ad26.COV2.S vaccine versus placebo. The CDR3 coding sequence is TGCAGCGTTGACGTCTTGACAGATACGCAGTATTTT. Translated: CSVDVLTDTQYF.